This note documents a single T cell receptor beta chain sequence. No antigen is known for it. Germline V gene lookup returns CDR1 SEHNR and CDR2 FQNEAQ (reference sequence). Trimming removed 0 bases from V and 10 bases from J, with 18 bases in between. The CDR3 sequence is 15 residues long. This sample was included in a study of T cell responses to AZD1222 COVID-19 vaccine. Regarding the study as a whole: A mostly white British donor set with more females was recruited, and clonal diversity was possibly underestimated. All repertoire sampling was performed exclusively after the peak T cell response.

Assay used: immunoSEQ multiplex PCR; TCRdb lists only in-frame clones, some missing. The repertoire has some 200,000 clones, approximately 91% of them found once; the top ten carry 0.99%. The TCR comes from an adult in good health. V and J are TRBV7-9 and TRBJ1-2; tentative D call: TRBD1 (5 bases). Sample: peripheral blood, taken on day 0 of AZD1222 vaccination. The DNA for the CDR3 is TGTGCCAGCAGCTTAGCCGGGACTCGCTCTCACTACTACACCTTC. Translated, it gives CASSLAGTRSHYYTF.